The 24 T cell receptor beta chains reported below all come from one sample, sequenced in a study of T-cell memory formation after mild COVID-19. TCRdb reanalysed the 5' RACE reads using MiXCR and keeps one entry per CDR3 protein. Counted here are around 370,000 distinct CDR3 sequences, approximately 21% occurring once; the ten biggest clones make up under 15%. Material for sequencing was PBMCs or a T cell subset sorted from them (not recorded which). These receptors came from an adult woman who had mild COVID-19 (a few samples of this study predate the infection). Cell type and time point are not known.

The rearrangement joins TRBV7-3 to TRBJ2-3; perhaps D is TRBD1 or TRBD2 (5 bases each). The germline V and J ends were trimmed by 3 bases and 1 base, with 11 bases remaining between them. The CDR3 is 15 residues long. CDR1 SGHTA and CDR2 FQGTGA come from the germline V gene. The CDR3 here is CASSFSRGRTDTQYF. In nucleotides, the CDR3 is TGTGCCAGCAGCTTTTCACGGGGACGCACAGATACGCAGTATTTT.

The chain recombines TRBV10-3 with TRBJ2-5; perhaps TRBD1 as D (6 bases). Germline V gene data show CDR1 as ENHRY and CDR2 as SYGVKD. With 1 base removed from V and 4 bases from J, the gap between germline ends came to 7 bases. CDR3 length equals 13 residues. CDR3 residues: CAISEYRAETQYF. The DNA of the CDR3 is TGTGCCATCAGTGAGTACAGGGCAGAGACCCAGTACTTC.

The rearrangement links TRBV7-9 to TRBJ1-1; 10 positions agree with TRBD1. The CDR3 is made up of 15 amino acids. CDR1 SEHNR and CDR2 FQNEAQ come from the germline V gene (reference sequence). The V gene end was trimmed by 4 bases and the J gene end by 5 bases; junction bases not matched to a gene: 7. CDR3 sequence reads: CASSSPTGGRTEAFF. The DNA of the CDR3 is TGTGCCAGCAGCTCCCCGACAGGGGGCAGGACTGAAGCTTTCTTT.

This clonotype has a handful of counts. The CDR3 DNA reads TGTGCCAGCCCGAAACTAGGGGGTAGCACAGATACGCAGTATTTT. This codes for CASPKLGGSTDTQYF. The V and J genes are TRBV14 and TRBJ2-3, with D maybe TRBD1 (6 bases). The V end lost 8 bases, the J end lost 0 bases, and 15 bases lay between the germline ends. The germline gives CDR1 SGHDN, CDR2 FVKESK. This CDR3 is 15 amino acids long.

Comments on this clonotype: A junction end diverges from the germline sequence, so it may reflect a read error. The V and J genes are TRBV4-1 and TRBJ1-1, with D unresolved. This CDR3 has 16 amino acids. Germline CDR1 is MGHRA and CDR2 is YSYEKL. The CDR3 here is CASSQEKGRAYAEAFF. The CDR3 DNA is TGCGCAAGCAGCCAAGAGAAGGGAAGGGCTTACGCTGAAGCTTTCTTT.

The V call is TRBV7-6, the J call TRBJ2-1; TRBD1 matches at 12 bases. The CDR3 extends over 15 amino acids. The germline CDR1 and CDR2 sequences are SGHVS and FNYEAQ. V was pared by 5 bases and J by 8 bases, with 7 bases of the junction left unmatched. The CDR3, as DNA: TGTGCCAGCAGCCACCCGGGACAGGGGGCTTATGAGCAGTTCTTC. Translated: CASSHPGQGAYEQFF.

This clonotype has only a few counts. The chain employs TRBV24-1 and TRBJ2-5, with 8 bases matching TRBD2. Germline CDR1 and CDR2: KGHDR and SFDVKD. V trimming: 7 bases; J trimming: 4 bases; junction bases outside the gene matches: 16. This CDR3 region has 17 residues. This CDR3 is CATSESGTGGRGETQYF. The CDR3 region has the DNA TGTGCCACCAGCGAATCCGGAACGGGAGGGCGGGGAGAGACCCAGTACTTC.

V gene TRBV27 combines with J gene TRBJ1-2; D is unclear. Germline CDR1 reads MNHEY; CDR2 reads SMNVEV (reference sequence). V dropped 3 bases and J dropped 5 bases, with 10 bases sitting between them. The CDR3 is 13 amino acids. CDR3 sequence: CASSFSRAYGYTF. The CDR3 nucleotides read TGTGCCAGCAGTTTCTCACGGGCTTATGGCTACACCTTC.

There are a few counts of this clonotype. J is TRBJ2-2 and V is TRBV19; D uncertain. V was pared by 2 bases and J by 6 bases, with 4 bases between. This CDR3 is 12 amino acids long. CDR1 LNHDA and CDR2 SQIVND come from the germline V gene (reference sequence). CDR3 in amino acids: CASSINPGELFF. The CDR3 DNA sequence: TGTGCCAGTAGTATAAATCCCGGGGAGCTGTTTTTT.

In the case of this clonotype: The junction departs from germline at one end; a sequencing error may be responsible. The gene calls are TRBV4-3 and TRBJ1-1; 11 nucleotides align to TRBD1. The CDR3 spans 16 residues. The germline CDR1 and CDR2 sequences are LGHNA and YSLEER. CDR3 bases: TGCGACAGCAGCCTTTGGACAGGGGGCGCGGGGACTGAAGCTTTCTTT. It encodes CDSSLWTGGAGTEAFF.

The chain has TRBV24-1 and TRBJ1-2; no clear D gene. CDR1 is KGHDR, CDR2 SFDVKD, per germline. CDR3 length equals 12 residues. V was shortened by 5 bases and J by 3 bases, with 6 bases between the two germline ends. The CDR3, as DNA: TGTGCCACCAGTGCAGATGACTATGGCTACACCTTC. This sequence encodes CATSADDYGYTF.

The chain has TRBV7-2 and TRBJ2-4; 8 bases are shared with TRBD2. Losses at the gene ends were 5 bases for V and 6 bases for J; bases not matched to a gene: 12. There are 16 residues in the CDR3. CDR1 and CDR2 (germline): SGHTA, FQGNSA. CDR3 protein: CASSGPGLVLRNIQYF. The CDR3 bases are TGTGCCAGCAGCGGACCGGGACTAGTATTAAGAAACATTCAGTACTTC.

V is TRBV12-3 or TRBV12-4 and J is TRBJ2-7; 7 nucleotides align to TRBD2. With V trimmed by 3 bases and J by 5 bases, 7 bases remained unmatched. The length of the CDR3 is 14 residues. DNA for the CDR3: TGTGCCAGCAGTTTGGAGGGAGGGTTGGACGAGCAGTACTTC. Residues: CASSLEGGLDEQYF.

The rearrangement joins TRBV5-1 to TRBJ1-1, with D tentatively TRBD1 (5 bases). CDR1 is SGHRS, CDR2 YFSETQ, per germline. Trimming stripped 0 bases from V and 0 bases from J, with 9 bases between. CDR3 length: 15 residues. In DNA form, the CDR3 reads TGCGCCAGCAGCTTGGTTCCAGGGCTGAACACTGAAGCTTTCTTT. It translates to CASSLVPGLNTEAFF.

This chain joins TRBV5-1 and TRBJ2-1; 11 bases map to TRBD2. This CDR3 has 17 residues. V lost 1 base, J lost 2 bases, and 5 bases stayed unmatched. CDR1 is SGHRS, CDR2 YFSETQ, per germline. The CDR3 nucleotides read TGCGCCAGCAGCTTGCTTCTAGCGGGAGGCACCTACAATGAGCAGTTCTTC. Translation gives CASSLLLAGGTYNEQFF.

This clonotype turned up a few times. The gene calls are TRBV6-1 and TRBJ2-1; 10 nucleotides align to TRBD1. There are 17 residues in the CDR3. Trimming took 6 bases from V and 0 from J; bases not matched to a gene: 8. The V gene's germline CDR1 is MNHNS and CDR2 SASEGT. Here the CDR3 DNA reads TGTGCCAGCAGCCTCGGGACAGGGGTGAGCTCCTACAATGAGCAGTTCTTC. This gives the protein CASSLGTGVSSYNEQFF.

The sample holds a few counts of this clonotype. The chain has TRBV5-1 and TRBJ1-1; D possibly corresponds to TRBD1 (6 bases). The V and J ends lost 4 bases and 2 bases respectively, with 12 bases between them. Germline assignment: CDR1 SGHRS and CDR2 YFSETQ. This CDR3 has 14 amino acids. CDR3 sequence reads: CASSVTGPNTEAFF. The DNA of the CDR3 is TGCGCCAGCAGCGTAACAGGGCCCAACACTGAAGCTTTCTTT.

CDR3 nucleotides: TGTGCCAGCAGCTTCCCCGAGGGAGTCGAGGGCACAGATACGCAGTATTTT. This codes for CASSFPEGVEGTDTQYF. The genes are TRBV7-9 and TRBJ2-3, with D perhaps TRBD2 (5 bases). Germline assignment: CDR1 SEHNR and CDR2 FQNEAQ (reference sequence). Trimming stripped 3 bases from V and 1 base from J, with 17 bases between. This CDR3 comprises 17 residues.

The J gene is TRBJ2-1, the V gene TRBV27; D is unresolved. Trimming removed 2 bases from V and 10 bases from J, with 18 bases in between. The CDR3 contains 15 residues. Looked up from germline, CDR1 is MNHEY and CDR2 is SMNVEV (reference sequence). The CDR3 protein is CASSLGRSLYGEQFF. The CDR3 coding sequence is TGTGCCAGCAGTTTAGGGCGGTCCCTTTACGGGGAGCAGTTCTTC.

This sequence joins TRBV30 and TRBJ2-1; D not resolved. V was pared by 0 bases and J by 6 bases, with 12 bases between. This CDR3 has 14 amino acids. Germline loops: CDR1 GTSNPN, CDR2 SVGIG (reference sequence). Here the CDR3 reads CAWSVPLKSNEQFF. In DNA, the CDR3 is TGTGCCTGGAGTGTACCCTTGAAATCCAATGAGCAGTTCTTC.

The chain has TRBV24-1 and TRBJ2-1, with TRBD2 as a possible D gene (6 bases). Germline V gene data show CDR1 as KGHDR and CDR2 as SFDVKD. The CDR3 is 15 amino acids. V was clipped by 7 bases and J by 9 bases, with 21 bases between them. The CDR3 DNA reads as TGTGCCACCAGCTGGGGTGGGGGACTCGTCGGTGAGCAGTTCTTC. Its protein product is CATSWGGGLVGEQFF.

This clonotype was counted between two and nine times. This chain joins TRBV10-3 and TRBJ1-5, with D uncertain. CDR3 size: 13 residues. V was trimmed by 10 bases and J by 5 bases, leaving 15 bases between them. Germline V gene sequence: CDR1 ENHRY, CDR2 SYGVKD. The CDR3 protein is CATGTYVDQPQHF. As DNA, the CDR3 is TGTGCCACCGGAACCTATGTAGATCAGCCCCAGCATTTT.

There are a few counts of this clonotype. The chain has TRBV20-1 and TRBJ1-2, with unresolved D. Germline lookup yields CDR1 DFQATT and CDR2 SNEGSKA (reference sequence). CDR3 size: 13 residues. The V end was cut by 6 bases, the J end by 0 bases, with 11 bases between. CDR3: CSASTGSNYGYTF. DNA for the CDR3: TGCAGTGCGTCCACGGGGTCTAACTATGGCTACACCTTC.

V gene TRBV7-9 combines with J gene TRBJ2-3; TRBD2 matches at 7 bases. V gave up 5 bases and J gave up 3 bases; unmatched junction bases: 5. The CDR3 sequence is 14 residues long. Germline V gene sequence: CDR1 SEHNR, CDR2 FQNEAQ (reference sequence). DNA for the CDR3: TGTGCCAGCAGCCCCGGACTAGAGACAGATACGCAGTATTTT. Its protein is CASSPGLETDTQYF. Full variable domain (remainder filled in from reference TRBV7-9 and TRBJ2-3): DTGVSQNPRHKITKRGQNVTFRCDPISEHNRLYWYRQTLGQGPEFLTYFQNEAQLEKSRLLSDRFSAERPKGSFSTLEIQRTEQGDSAMYLCASSPGLETDTQYFGPGTRLTVL.